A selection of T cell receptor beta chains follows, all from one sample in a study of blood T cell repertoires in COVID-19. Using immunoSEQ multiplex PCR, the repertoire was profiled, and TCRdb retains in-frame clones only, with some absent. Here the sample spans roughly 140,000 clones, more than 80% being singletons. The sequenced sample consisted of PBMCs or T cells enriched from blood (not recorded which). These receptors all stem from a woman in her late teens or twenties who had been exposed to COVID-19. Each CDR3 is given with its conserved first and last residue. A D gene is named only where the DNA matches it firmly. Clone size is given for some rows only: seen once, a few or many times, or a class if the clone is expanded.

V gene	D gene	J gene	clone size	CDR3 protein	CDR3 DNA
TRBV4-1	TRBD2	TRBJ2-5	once	CASSPSLAADKGRETQYF	TGCGCCAGCAGCCCTTCGCTAGCGGCAGATAAAGGACGAGAGACCCAGTACTTC
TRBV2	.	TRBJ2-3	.	CASSEHPSKTYF	TGTGCCAGCAGTGAACACCCGAGTAAGACATATTTT
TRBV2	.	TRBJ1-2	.	CASIGQTRVVNTF	TGTGCCAGCATAGGACAGACCCGGGTAGTGAACACCTTC
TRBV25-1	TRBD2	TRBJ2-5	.	CASSVSGRALGKTQYF	TGTGCCAGCAGTGTTAGCGGGAGGGCCCTCGGGAAGACCCAGTACTTC
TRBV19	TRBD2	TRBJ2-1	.	CASSIRRGREGDHEQFF	TGTGCCAGTAGTATAAGAAGGGGTCGGGAGGGGGACCATGAGCAGTTCTTC
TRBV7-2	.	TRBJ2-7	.	CASSRGGGRKNEQYF	TGTGCCAGCAGCCGTGGGGGCGGGAGAAAGAACGAGCAGTACTTC
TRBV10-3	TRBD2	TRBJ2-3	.	CAIRETSGSSSKGDTQYF	TGTGCCATCAGGGAAACTAGCGGGAGCTCCTCCAAGGGAGATACGCAGTATTTT
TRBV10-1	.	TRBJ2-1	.	CASSDGDEQFF	TGCGCCAGCTCCGACGGAGATGAGCAGTTCTTC
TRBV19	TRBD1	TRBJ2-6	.	CASGDRGLSGANVLTF	TGTGCCAGTGGAGACAGGGGGCTCTCTGGGGCCAACGTCCTGACTTTC
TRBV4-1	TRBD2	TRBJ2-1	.	CASSQGMRAGGINEQFF	TGCGCCAGCAGCCAGGGGATGAGGGCGGGAGGAATCAATGAGCAGTTCTTC
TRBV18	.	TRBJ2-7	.	CASSPFQYEQYF	TGTGCCAGCTCACCTTTCCAGTACGAGCAGTACTTC
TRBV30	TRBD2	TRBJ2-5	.	CAWKGLAVQETQYF	TGTGCCTGGAAGGGACTAGCGGTCCAAGAGACCCAGTACTTC
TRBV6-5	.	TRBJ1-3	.	CASSYSPGGTGNTIYF	TGTGCCAGCAGTTATTCCCCCGGGGGTACTGGAAACACCATATATTTT
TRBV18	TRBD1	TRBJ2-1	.	CASSPPDRGEQFF	TGTGCCAGCTCACCACCAGACAGGGGTGAGCAGTTCTTC
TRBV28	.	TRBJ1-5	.	CASSWPGNSNQPQHF	TGTGCCAGCAGCTGGCCGGGGAATAGCAATCAGCCCCAGCATTTT
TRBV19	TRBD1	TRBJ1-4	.	CASSPTGGGEKLFF	TGTGCCAGTAGCCCGACAGGGGGAGGCGAAAAACTGTTTTTT
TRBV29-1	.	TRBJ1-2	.	CSVFTGFDGYTF	TGCAGCGTCTTCACAGGGTTTGATGGCTACACCTTC
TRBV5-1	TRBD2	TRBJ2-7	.	CASSYGLAGAYEQYF	TGCGCCAGCAGTTATGGACTAGCGGGGGCCTACGAGCAGTACTTC
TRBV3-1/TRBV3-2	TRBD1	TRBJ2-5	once	CASSQGGAGGAKTQYF	TGTGCCAGCAGCCAAGGGGGGGCAGGGGGCGCGAAGACCCAGTACTTC
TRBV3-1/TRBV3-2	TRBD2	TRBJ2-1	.	CASSHASSGTSYNEQFF	TGTGCCAGCAGCCACGCCTCTAGCGGGACCTCCTACAATGAGCAGTTCTTC
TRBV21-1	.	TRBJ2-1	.	CASSKARLNPYNEQFF	TGTGCCAGCAGCAAAGCCCGACTGAACCCTTACAATGAGCAGTTCTTC
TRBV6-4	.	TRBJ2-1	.	CASSVGVEGYNEQFF	TGTGCCAGCAGTGTAGGGGTTGAAGGGTACAATGAGCAGTTCTTC
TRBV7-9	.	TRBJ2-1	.	CASSLGLDTYLLSYNEQFF	TGTGCCAGCAGCTTAGGGCTCGACACCTACCTTCTCTCCTACAATGAGCAGTTCTTC
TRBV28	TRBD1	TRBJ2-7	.	CASSSTRDRAYEQYF	TGTGCCAGCAGTTCGACCCGGGACAGGGCGTACGAGCAGTACTTC
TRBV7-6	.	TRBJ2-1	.	CASSLGTGSYNEQFF	TGTGCCAGCAGCTTAGGTACAGGATCCTACAATGAGCAGTTCTTC
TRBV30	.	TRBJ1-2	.	CAWSPDSQNYGYTF	TGTGCCTGGAGTCCGGACAGCCAGAACTATGGCTACACCTTC
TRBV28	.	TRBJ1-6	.	CASLLLGVKNSPLHF	TGTGCCAGCCTCCTTTTAGGGGTAAAGAATTCACCCCTCCACTTT
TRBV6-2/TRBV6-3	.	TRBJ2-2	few	CASSYQGVLPGELFF	TGTGCCAGCAGTTATCAGGGCGTGCTGCCCGGGGAGCTGTTTTTT
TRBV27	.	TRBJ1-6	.	CASSHALQALSSYNSPLHF	TGTGCCAGCAGCCACGCCCTACAGGCACTGAGCTCCTATAATTCACCCCTCCACTTT
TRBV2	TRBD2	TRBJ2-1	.	CASSVWETSGNEQFF	TGTGCCAGCAGTGTTTGGGAAACTAGCGGCAATGAGCAGTTCTTC
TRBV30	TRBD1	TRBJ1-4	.	CAWSGTGGDGEKLFF	TGTGCCTGGAGTGGGACAGGGGGCGATGGAGAAAAACTGTTTTTT
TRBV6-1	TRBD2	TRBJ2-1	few	CASSEIGTSLHEQFF	TGTGCCAGCAGTGAAATAGGGACTAGCCTTCATGAGCAGTTCTTC
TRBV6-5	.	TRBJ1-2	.	CASSYAPGGDGSGYTF	TGTGCCAGCAGTTACGCGCCGGGGGGCGATGGTAGTGGCTACACCTTC
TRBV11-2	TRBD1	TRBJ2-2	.	CASSLDARQGAPKTGELFF	TGTGCCAGCAGCTTAGATGCAAGGCAGGGGGCCCCTAAGACCGGGGAGCTGTTTTTT
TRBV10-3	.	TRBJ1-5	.	CAISESKDIGNQPQHF	TGTGCCATCAGTGAGTCGAAGGACATAGGCAATCAGCCCCAGCATTTT
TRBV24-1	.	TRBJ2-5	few	CATSGGSEETQYF	TGTGCCACCAGTGGAGGGAGTGAAGAGACCCAGTACTTC
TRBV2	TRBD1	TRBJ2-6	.	CASSETGQGAGANVLTF	TGTGCCAGCAGTGAAACAGGACAGGGGGCTGGGGCCAACGTCCTGACTTTC
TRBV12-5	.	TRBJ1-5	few	CASGWGGVVGNQPQHF	TGTGCTAGTGGATGGGGAGGGGTGGTTGGGAATCAGCCCCAGCATTTT
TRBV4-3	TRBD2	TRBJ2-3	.	CASSQTSGPTDTQYF	TGCGCCAGCAGCCAAACTAGCGGCCCCACAGATACGCAGTATTTT
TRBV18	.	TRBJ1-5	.	CASSADSYQPQHF	TGTGCCAGCTCCGCGGACAGCTATCAGCCCCAGCATTTT
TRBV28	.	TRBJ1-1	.	CASIRGIYTEAFF	TGTGCCAGCATACGGGGAATCTACACTGAAGCTTTCTTT
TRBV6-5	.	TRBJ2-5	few	CASSYRTGETQYF	TGTGCCAGCAGTTACAGGACTGGAGAGACCCAGTACTTC
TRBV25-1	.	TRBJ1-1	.	CASRERGSTEAFF	TGTGCCAGCAGGGAGCGGGGGTCGACTGAAGCTTTCTTT
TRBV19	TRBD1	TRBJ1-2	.	CASKGRGLDGYTF	TGTGCCAGTAAGGGCAGGGGGTTGGATGGCTACACCTTC
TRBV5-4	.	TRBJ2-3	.	CASAPGGQASDTQYF	TGTGCCAGCGCGCCGGGGGGACAGGCCTCAGATACGCAGTATTTT
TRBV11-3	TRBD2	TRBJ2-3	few	CASSIHLAGGPDTQYF	TGTGCCAGCAGCATACACCTAGCGGGAGGGCCAGATACGCAGTATTTT
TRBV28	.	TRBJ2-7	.	CASSVSNSYEQYF	TGTGCCAGCTCGGTAAGCAACTCCTACGAGCAGTACTTC
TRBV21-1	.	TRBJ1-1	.	CASSKFSGNTEAFF	TGTGCCAGCAGCAAATTTTCGGGGAACACTGAAGCTTTCTTT
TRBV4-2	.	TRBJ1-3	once	CASSPDLTVHSGNTIYF	TGTGCCAGCAGCCCAGATTTGACAGTCCACTCTGGAAACACCATATATTTT
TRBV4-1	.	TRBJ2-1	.	CASSQSKGEQFF	TGCGCCAGCAGCCAAAGTAAGGGGGAGCAGTTCTTC
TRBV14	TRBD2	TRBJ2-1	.	CASSGAGGIISEQFF	TGTGCCAGCTCTGGAGCGGGAGGTATTATTTCAGAGCAGTTCTTC
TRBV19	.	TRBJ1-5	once	CASSWGGSRGNQPQHF	TGTGCCAGTAGCTGGGGGGGCAGTCGCGGCAATCAGCCCCAGCATTTT
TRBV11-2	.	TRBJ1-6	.	CASSPQPGSPLHF	TGTGCCAGCAGCCCCCAACCGGGTTCACCCCTCCACTTT
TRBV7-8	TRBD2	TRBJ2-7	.	CASSTIRGAYEQYF	TGTGCCAGCAGCACCATCCGGGGGGCCTACGAGCAGTACTTC
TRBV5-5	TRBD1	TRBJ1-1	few	CASSAGQGSAVNTEAFF	TGTGCCAGCAGCGCGGGACAGGGAAGTGCCGTGAACACTGAAGCTTTCTTT
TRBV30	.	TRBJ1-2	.	CAWSPPWGGTF	TGTGCCTGGAGTCCCCCGTGGGGGGGCACCTTC
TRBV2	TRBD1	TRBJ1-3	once	CASSATGGYGYTIYF	TGTGCCAGCAGCGCTACAGGGGGCTATGGGTACACCATATATTTT